This entry describes one T cell receptor beta chain. What it binds is unknown. Noted treatment: 15 to 20 received Ad26.COV2.S at low or high dose, single or two shots; 5 received placebo; per-sample allocation not given. Sampling occurred on day 63 after the first vaccine or placebo injection. This sample stems from a study of Ad26.COV2.S vaccination and SARS-CoV-2 variants. Findings and limits, study-wide: Breadth and depth estimates from TCRs may understate total T cell responses. The placebo group had lower spike-specific TCR breadth than the vaccine recipients did.

Only in-frame clones appear in the TCRdb table, and some are missing; sequencing was by immunoSEQ multiplex PCR. The sample consists of 350,000 to 500,000 clones, roughly 88% of them appearing once. The germline gives CDR1 LGHNA, CDR2 YSLEER. Trimming cost V 8 bases and J 1 base; bases outside gene matches: 6. The CDR3 covers 15 residues. This receptor was identified in a person between 18 and 60 years old who received the Ad26.COV2.S COVID-19 vaccine or a placebo. The genes are TRBV4-3 and TRBJ2-3, with TRBD2 matching over 10 bases. Sequencing was performed on peripheral blood, taken in a trial of Ad26.COV2.S vaccine versus placebo. DNA of the CDR3: TGCGCCAGCTCGTACAGCGGGGGGGGCACAGATACGCAGTATTTT. Protein sequence: CASSYSGGGTDTQYF.